The sample holds many counts of the clone carrying this T cell receptor beta chain. Its antigen is as yet unknown. The sample originates from a study of T cells in Graves' hyperthyroidism and ophthalmopathy. RNA transcripts yielded amplified TCR beta CDR3 regions. HTBI primers were employed in a first-round RT-PCR of the TCR CDR3. TCRdb called the multiplex PCR reads again in MiXCR, with one record for every CDR3 protein. The sample includes about 290,000 distinct CDR3 sequences, approximately 15% of them seen just once. Notes on the study in general: Most thyroid clonotypes expanded above 0.001 appeared in blood too.

Patients aged 18 to 65 had newly diagnosed hyperthyroidism lasting under 2 months. Clinical symptoms, serum thyroxine, TRAb, thyroid ultrasound and orbital computed tomography informed diagnoses. V was pared by 4 bases and J by 7 bases, with 8 bases of the junction left unmatched. CDR3 size: 16 residues. The sequence came from a man under 40 with Graves' hyperthyroidism. V usage is TRBV12-3 or TRBV12-4 and J usage is TRBJ2-2, with 11 bases lining up with TRBD2. The sample consisted of blood. Here the CDR3 reads CASSSLAGDVGGELFF. CDR3 coding DNA: TGTGCCAGCAGTTCACTAGCGGGAGACGTGGGCGGGGAGCTGTTTTTT.